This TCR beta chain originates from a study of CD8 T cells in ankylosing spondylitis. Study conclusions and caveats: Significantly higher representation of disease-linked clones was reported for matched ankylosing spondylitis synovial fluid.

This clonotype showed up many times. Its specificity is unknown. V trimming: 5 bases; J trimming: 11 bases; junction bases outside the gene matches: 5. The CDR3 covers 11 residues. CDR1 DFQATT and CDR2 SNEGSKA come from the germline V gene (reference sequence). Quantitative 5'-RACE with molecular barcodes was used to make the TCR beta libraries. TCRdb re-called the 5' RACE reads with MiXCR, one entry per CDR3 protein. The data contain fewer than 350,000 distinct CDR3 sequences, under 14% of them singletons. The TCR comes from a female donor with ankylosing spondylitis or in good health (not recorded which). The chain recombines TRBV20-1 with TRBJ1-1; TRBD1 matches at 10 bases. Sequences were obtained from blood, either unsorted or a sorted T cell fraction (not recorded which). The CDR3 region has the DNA TGCAGTGCTTGGACAGGGGGGCGGGCTTTCTTT. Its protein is CSAWTGGRAFF.